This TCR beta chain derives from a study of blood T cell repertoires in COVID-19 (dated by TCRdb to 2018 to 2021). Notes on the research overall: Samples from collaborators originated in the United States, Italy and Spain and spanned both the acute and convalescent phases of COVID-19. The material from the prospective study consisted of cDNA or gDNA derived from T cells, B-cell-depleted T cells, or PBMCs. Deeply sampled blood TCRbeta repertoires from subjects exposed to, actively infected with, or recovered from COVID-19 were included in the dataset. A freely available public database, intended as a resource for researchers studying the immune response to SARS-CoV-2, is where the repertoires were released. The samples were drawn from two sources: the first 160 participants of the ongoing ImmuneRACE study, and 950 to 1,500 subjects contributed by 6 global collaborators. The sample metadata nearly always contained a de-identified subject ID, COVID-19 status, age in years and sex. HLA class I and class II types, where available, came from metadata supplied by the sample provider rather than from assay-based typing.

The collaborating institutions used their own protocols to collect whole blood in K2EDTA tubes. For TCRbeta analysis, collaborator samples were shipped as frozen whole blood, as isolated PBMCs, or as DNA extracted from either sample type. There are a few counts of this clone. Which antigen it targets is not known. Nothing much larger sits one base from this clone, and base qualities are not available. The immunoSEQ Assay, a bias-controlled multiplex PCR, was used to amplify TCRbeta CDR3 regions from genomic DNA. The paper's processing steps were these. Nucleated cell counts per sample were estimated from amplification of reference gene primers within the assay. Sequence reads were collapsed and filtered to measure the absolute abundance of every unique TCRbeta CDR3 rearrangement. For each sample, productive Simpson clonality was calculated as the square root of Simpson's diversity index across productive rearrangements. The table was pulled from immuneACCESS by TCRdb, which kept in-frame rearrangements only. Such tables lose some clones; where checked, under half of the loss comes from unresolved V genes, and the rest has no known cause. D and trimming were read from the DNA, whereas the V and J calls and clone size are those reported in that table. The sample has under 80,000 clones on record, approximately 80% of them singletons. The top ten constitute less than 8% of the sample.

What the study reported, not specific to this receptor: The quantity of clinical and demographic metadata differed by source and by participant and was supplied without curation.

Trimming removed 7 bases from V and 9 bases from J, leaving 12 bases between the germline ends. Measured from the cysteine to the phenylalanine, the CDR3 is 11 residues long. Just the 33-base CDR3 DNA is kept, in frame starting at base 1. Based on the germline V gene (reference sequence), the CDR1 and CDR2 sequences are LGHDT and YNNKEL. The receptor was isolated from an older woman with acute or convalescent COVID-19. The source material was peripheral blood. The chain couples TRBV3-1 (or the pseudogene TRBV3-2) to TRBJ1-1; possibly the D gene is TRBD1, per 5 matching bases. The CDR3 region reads CASTSAGKAFF. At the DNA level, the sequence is TGTGCCAGCACTTCCGCAGGGAAAGCTTTCTTT.